These 14 T cell receptor beta chains were all obtained from the same sample, sequenced in a study of human T cells and chemical hapten exposure. Indicated time point: pre-sensitization, week 0. Treatment meaning: therapeutic diphenylcyclopropenone sensitization with weekly scalp DPC. TCRdb reprocessed the RACE reads via MiXCR and lists one record per CDR3 protein. The sample holds 150,000 to 200,000 distinct CDR3 sequences, more than 25% seen once. This specimen consisted of whole blood, obtained in connection with sensitization to the hapten diphenylcyclopropenone (DPC). Receptor source: a woman aged 25 to 39 with alopecia areata. Some clones in this sample may be carry-over from other donors' samples.

The table lists this clonotype with a few counts. The gene calls are TRBV20-1 and TRBJ1-1; D gene unclear. V was clipped by 0 bases and J by 4 bases, with 9 bases between them. The CDR3 length is 13 residues. The germline gives CDR1 DFQATT, CDR2 SNEGSKA (reference sequence). The CDR3 loop reads CSARDRLGTEAFF. Here the CDR3 DNA reads TGCAGTGCTAGAGATCGACTGGGCACTGAAGCTTTCTTT.

The chain employs TRBV2 and TRBJ1-1; 8 positions agree with TRBD1. This CDR3 spans 14 amino acids. The trim removed 7 bases at V and 4 bases at J, leaving 8 bases unmatched. From germline, CDR1 is SNHLY and CDR2 FYNNEI. This CDR3 is CASKVIQGATEAFF. The CDR3 DNA reads TGTGCCAGCAAAGTAATCCAGGGGGCCACTGAAGCTTTCTTT.

The chain uses TRBV21-1 and TRBJ1-5; the table's TRBD1 call for D was not verified on the DNA. TRBV21-1 is annotated as a pseudogene. This CDR3 contains 14 residues. This CDR3 is CASIPWGGNQPQHF. CDR3 nucleotide sequence: TGTGCCAGCATCCCTTGGGGGGGCAATCAGCCCCAGCATTTT.

This clonotype was observed a few times. The chain uses TRBV24-1 and TRBJ2-1; a possible D gene is TRBD1 (6 bases). The CDR3 is 15 residues long. V was clipped by 6 bases and J by 5 bases, with 16 bases between them. CDR1 is KGHDR and CDR2 is SFDVKD in the germline V gene. The CDR3 coding sequence is TGTGCCACCAGTTTTAGCAGGGGAATCAACAATGAGCAGTTCTTC. Protein: CATSFSRGINNEQFF.

V gene TRBV7-9 combines with J gene TRBJ2-7, with D maybe TRBD2 (5 bases). V was shortened by 5 bases and J by 5 bases, with 10 bases between the two germline ends. The CDR3 covers 12 residues. Germline CDR1 and CDR2: SEHNR and FQNEAQ (reference sequence). The CDR3 DNA reads TGTGCCAGCAGCCGAGACTACCACGAGCAGTACTTC. This encodes CASSRDYHEQYF.

The J gene is TRBJ2-7, the V gene TRBV5-4; 7 bases map to TRBD2. CDR1 is SGHNT and CDR2 is YYREEE in the germline V gene (reference sequence). Trimming at V came to 5 bases and at J to 6 bases, leaving 8 bases not matched to a gene. This CDR3 spans 13 amino acids. The CDR3 coding sequence is TGTGCCAGCAGTCGGGGGGAAATGGGCGAGCAGTACTTC. It yields the protein CASSRGEMGEQYF.

The rearrangement links TRBV11-1 to TRBJ2-5; TRBD2 might be the D (6 bases). V was shortened by 2 bases and J by 1 base, with 11 bases between the two germline ends. Germline V gene data show CDR1 as SGHAT and CDR2 as FQDESV (reference sequence). The CDR3 length is 15 residues. CDR3 loop: CASSLNRDFQETQYF. CDR3 in DNA: TGTGCCAGCAGCTTAAACCGGGACTTCCAAGAGACCCAGTACTTC.

The rearrangement joins TRBV7-2 to TRBJ1-6, with TRBD1 matching 7 bases. This CDR3 comprises 14 residues. J lost 10 bases, V lost 5 bases, and 8 bases had no gene match. Germline CDR1 is SGHTA and CDR2 is FQGNSA. CDR3 DNA sequence: TGTGCCAGCAGCCCCGGACAGGTGGGGTCACCCCTCCACTTT. It encodes CASSPGQVGSPLHF.

This clonotype has a single count. J is TRBJ1-5 and V is TRBV19; 9 bases agree with TRBD1. This CDR3 has 16 amino acids. Germline values: CDR1 LNHDA, CDR2 SQIVND (reference sequence). The V gene end was trimmed by 7 bases and the J gene end by 6 bases; junction bases not matched to a gene: 13. The CDR3 bases are TGTGCCAGTAAGGAATTGTGGGGACAGGGACGTCAGCCCCAGCATTTT. Its translation is CASKELWGQGRQPQHF. Full variable domain (rest looked up from reference TRBV19 and TRBJ1-5): DGGITQSPKYLFRKEGQNVTLSCEQNLNHDAMYWYRQDPGQGLRLIYYSQIVNDFQKGDIAEGYSVSREKKESFPLTVTSAQKNPTAFYLCASKELWGQGRQPQHFGDGTRLSIL.

This sequence joins TRBV29-1 and TRBJ1-3, with TRBD1 as a possible D gene (5 bases). CDR1 and CDR2 (germline): SQVTM, ANQGSEA. This CDR3 region has 13 residues. V lost 7 bases, J lost 0 bases, and 10 bases lay in between. Here the CDR3 reads CSGQGPSGNTIYF. The CDR3 DNA follows: TGCAGCGGTCAGGGTCCCTCTGGAAACACCATATATTTT.

This clonotype showed up just a few times. The chain links TRBV30 to TRBJ1-4, with a weak D call TRBD1 (5 bases). This CDR3 has 13 residues. Germline lookup yields CDR1 GTSNPN and CDR2 SVGIG (reference sequence). Trimming removed 3 bases from V and 7 bases from J, with 12 bases in between. The CDR3 reads CAWSRVEGEKLFF. DNA for the CDR3: TGTGCCTGGAGCAGGGTAGAGGGTGAAAAACTGTTTTTT.

The J gene is TRBJ1-5, the V gene TRBV11-3; D is ambiguous. V was shortened by 4 bases and J by 9 bases, with 10 bases between the two germline ends. Looked up from germline, CDR1 is SGHNT and CDR2 is YENEEA. This CDR3 has 12 amino acids. DNA for the CDR3: TGTGCCAGCAGCTCCGACTTGGGGCCCCAGCATTTT. This encodes CASSSDLGPQHF.

This sequence joins TRBV4-3 and TRBJ2-2; weak D call: TRBD2 (6 bases). The CDR3 has 15 amino acids. The germline gives CDR1 LGHNA, CDR2 YSLEER. The ends were cut back, 1 base at V and 4 bases at J, with 10 bases in the middle. In DNA, the CDR3 is TGCGCCAGCAGCCAAGCGCGGGGTGGCACCGGGGAGCTGTTTTTT. Protein sequence: CASSQARGGTGELFF.

The chain employs TRBV29-1 and TRBJ2-2; D gene unclear. There are 15 residues in the CDR3. V was clipped by 5 bases and J by 7 bases, with 20 bases between them. Germline V lookup: CDR1 SQVTM, CDR2 ANQGSEA. The CDR3 is CSVPSDQLRVGELFF. CDR3 DNA sequence: TGCAGCGTTCCCTCAGACCAGCTTCGGGTCGGGGAGCTGTTTTTT.